This is a list of T cell receptor beta chains from one sample in a study of cytomegalovirus exposure and HLA in healthy donors. Produced via immunoSEQ multiplex PCR; TCRdb's table is partial and in-frame only. The sample has 84,000 or so clones; 60% to 80% are singletons. The sequenced sample consisted of PBMCs. These receptors came from a man aged 50-60 years in good health and CMV-seronegative. The conserved cysteine and the conserved F or W are not part of the CDR3 here. Fields, in order: clone size, CDR3 length, J gene, V gene, CDR3 protein. Clone size is stated in some rows and not others, as once, few, many or a class when expanded.

- 11 TRBJ1-2 TRBV10-3 AISDQGASGYT
- 14 TRBJ2-5 TRBV7-9 ASSLGPSGDQETQY
- 12 TRBJ2-5 TRBV11-2 ATGGRGGGETQY
- 12 TRBJ2-2 TRBV30 AWRGSGENGELF
- 14 TRBJ1-2 TRBV27 ASSWVGGGPNYGYT
- 13 TRBJ2-5 TRBV6-5 ASSRAGEYQETQY
- 13 TRBJ1-1 TRBV6-1 ASSQSSSGNTEAF
once 11 TRBJ2-7 TRBV7-9 ASSFGGSYEQY
- 13 TRBJ1-1 TRBV29-1 SVERGTGAPTEAF
- 14 TRBJ1-2 TRBV11-1 ASSHAGTGGRAGYT
few 13 TRBJ2-6 TRBV5-4 ASSLQGSGANVLT
once 10 TRBJ2-1 TRBV7-9 ASSLVFSQQF
- 13 TRBJ2-3 TRBV5-5 ASSLGGGGADTQY
- 11 TRBJ1-2 TRBV7-3 ASSLQGDYGYT
- 14 TRBJ1-6 TRBV5-1 ASRPTDDFYNSPLH
few 13 TRBJ1-1 TRBV6-1 ASSRTAFMNTEAF
- 11 TRBJ1-6 TRBV2 ASSTGPNSPLH
- 11 TRBJ1-2 TRBV4-1 ASSLTGGTGYT
- 11 TRBJ2-7 TRBV5-1 ASSLQDSYEQY
- 13 TRBJ2-5 TRBV30 AWSVRDRDFKTQY
- 10 TRBJ2-3 TRBV30 AWSFTADTQY
- 13 TRBJ2-3 TRBV15 ATSRDFTTPDTQY
- 14 TRBJ2-3 TRBV5-1 ASSWKDRGGTDTQY
- 13 TRBJ1-2 TRBV14 ASSPRWGANYGYT
- 14 TRBJ2-2 TRBV7-2 ASSLHEASNTGELF
- 13 TRBJ2-3 TRBV21-1 ASSIGTSGTDTQY
- 13 TRBJ2-1 TRBV4-1 ASSQVAGGYNEQF
- 11 TRBJ1-1 TRBV7-6 ASSLEGDTEAF
- 15 TRBJ1-6 TRBV2 ASRSTGTGGKLGPLH
once 12 TRBJ1-1 TRBV18 ASSPNQDNTEAF
- 11 TRBJ1-1 TRBV4-1 ASSLTDYAEAF
few 15 TRBJ1-5 TRBV6-1 ASSEIGRTGLNQPQH
- 12 TRBJ2-7 TRBV10-3 AIATGGGSYEQY
- 12 TRBJ1-1 TRBV6-6 ASSSEGGYREAF
- 11 TRBJ1-2 TRBV5-5 ASSPGTAYGYT
- 15 TRBJ1-5 TRBV9 ASSPGTASKGNQPQH
- 11 TRBJ2-3 TRBV4-2 ASSRRAEDTQY
- 14 TRBJ2-5 TRBV18 ASSPLMASGAATQY
- 13 TRBJ1-6 TRBV7-2 ASSVDRGRGSPLH
- 15 TRBJ2-3 TRBV9 ASSRTRNRKRTDTQY
few 17 TRBJ1-1 TRBV4-1 ASSQGKTGGLIPDTEAF
- 15 TRBJ2-2 TRBV7-9 ASSFSLAGVDTGELF
- 10 TRBJ2-7 TRBV30 AGGGGAYEQY
- 11 TRBJ1-1 TRBV6-5 ASRYLRGTEAF
- 12 TRBJ1-2 TRBV6-5 ASSLTGSNYGYT